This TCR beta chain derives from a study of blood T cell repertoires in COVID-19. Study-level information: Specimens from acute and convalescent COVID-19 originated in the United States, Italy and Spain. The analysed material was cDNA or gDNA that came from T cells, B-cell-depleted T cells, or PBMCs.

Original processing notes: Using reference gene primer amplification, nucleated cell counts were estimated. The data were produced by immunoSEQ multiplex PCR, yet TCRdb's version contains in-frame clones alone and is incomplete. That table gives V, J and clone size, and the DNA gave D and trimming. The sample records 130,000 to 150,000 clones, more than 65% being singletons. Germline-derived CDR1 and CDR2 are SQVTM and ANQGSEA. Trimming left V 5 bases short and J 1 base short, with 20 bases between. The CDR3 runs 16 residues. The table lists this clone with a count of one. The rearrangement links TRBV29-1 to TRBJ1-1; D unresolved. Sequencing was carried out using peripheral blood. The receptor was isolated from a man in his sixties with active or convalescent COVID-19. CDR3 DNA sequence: TGCAGCGTTTTAGCATTTTTCAGCTTTCGGAACACTGAAGCTTTCTTT. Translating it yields CSVLAFFSFRNTEAFF. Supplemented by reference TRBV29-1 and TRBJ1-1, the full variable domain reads SAVISQKPSRDICQRGTSLTIQCQVDSQVTMMFWYRQQPGQSLTLIATANQGSEATYESGFVIDKFPISRPNLTFSTLTVSNMSPEDSSIYLCSVLAFFSFRNTEAFFGQGTRLTVV.